This record concerns one T cell receptor (beta chain) sequence. Its matching antigen is unknown. Sample time point: after dendritic cell vaccination, including at tumor progression/relapse. The entry originates in a study of glioma-infiltrating T cells after dendritic cell vaccination. Using immunoSEQ multiplex PCR, the repertoire was profiled, and TCRdb retains in-frame clones only, with some absent. The sample shows fewer than 90,000 clones, 75% to 90% of them seen only once. Study conclusions and caveats: Patients with more pretreatment TILs had longer time to progression and survival.

The V and J ends lost 4 bases and 3 bases respectively, with 10 bases between them. The germline V gene encodes CDR1 LNHDA and CDR2 SQIVND (reference sequence). CDR3 length: 14 amino acids. This receptor was obtained from a human donor with glioblastoma. The source material was blood, sampled after dendritic cell vaccination. This rearrangement joins TRBV19 to TRBJ1-5; perhaps TRBD1 as D (6 bases). The CDR3 DNA reads TGTGCCAGTAGTAGCCGGGACAACAATCAGCCCCAGCATTTT. Its translation: CASSSRDNNQPQHF. The whole variable domain, remainder taken from reference TRBV19 and TRBJ1-5, is DGGITQSPKYLFRKEGQNVTLSCEQNLNHDAMYWYRQDPGQGLRLIYYSQIVNDFQKGDIAEGYSVSREKKESFPLTVTSAQKNPTAFYLCASSSRDNNQPQHFGDGTRLSIL.